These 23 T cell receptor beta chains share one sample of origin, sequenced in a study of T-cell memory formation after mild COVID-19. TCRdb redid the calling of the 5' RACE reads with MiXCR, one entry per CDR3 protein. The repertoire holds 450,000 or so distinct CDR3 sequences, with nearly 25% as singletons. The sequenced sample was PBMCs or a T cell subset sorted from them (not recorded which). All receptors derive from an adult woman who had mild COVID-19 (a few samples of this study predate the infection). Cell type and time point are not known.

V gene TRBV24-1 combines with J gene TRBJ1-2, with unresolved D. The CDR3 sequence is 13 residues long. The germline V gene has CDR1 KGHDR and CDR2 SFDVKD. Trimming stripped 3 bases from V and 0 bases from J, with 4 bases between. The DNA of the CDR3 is TGTGCCACCAGTGATCCAGCTAACTATGGCTACACCTTC. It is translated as CATSDPANYGYTF.

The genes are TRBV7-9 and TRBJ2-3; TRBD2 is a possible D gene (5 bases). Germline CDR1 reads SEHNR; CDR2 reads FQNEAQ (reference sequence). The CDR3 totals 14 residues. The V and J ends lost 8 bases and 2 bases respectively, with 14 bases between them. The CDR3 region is CASGEGDFTDTQYF. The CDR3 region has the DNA TGTGCCAGCGGAGAGGGAGACTTCACAGATACGCAGTATTTT.

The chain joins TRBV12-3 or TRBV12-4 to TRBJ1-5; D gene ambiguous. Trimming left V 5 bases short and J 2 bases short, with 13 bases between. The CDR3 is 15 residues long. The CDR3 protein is CASSSPRRGNQPQHF. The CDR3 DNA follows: TGTGCCAGCAGTAGCCCCCGACGGGGCAATCAGCCCCAGCATTTT.

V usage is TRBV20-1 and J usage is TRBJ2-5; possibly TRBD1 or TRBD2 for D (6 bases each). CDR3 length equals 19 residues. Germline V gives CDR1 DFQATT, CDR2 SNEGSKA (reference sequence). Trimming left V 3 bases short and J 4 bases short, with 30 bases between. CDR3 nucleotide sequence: TGCAGTGCTAGGCCACATTTTCGGGGGCTCGGTGATCGGGGAGAGACCCAGTACTTC. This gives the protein CSARPHFRGLGDRGETQYF.

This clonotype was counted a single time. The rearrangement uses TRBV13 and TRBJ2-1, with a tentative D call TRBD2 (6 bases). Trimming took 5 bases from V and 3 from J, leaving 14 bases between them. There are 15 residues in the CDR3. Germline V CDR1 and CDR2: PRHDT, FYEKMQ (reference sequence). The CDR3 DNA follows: TGTGCCAGCAGCCCACTATCGGGGGACTACAATGAGCAGTTCTTC. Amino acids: CASSPLSGDYNEQFF.

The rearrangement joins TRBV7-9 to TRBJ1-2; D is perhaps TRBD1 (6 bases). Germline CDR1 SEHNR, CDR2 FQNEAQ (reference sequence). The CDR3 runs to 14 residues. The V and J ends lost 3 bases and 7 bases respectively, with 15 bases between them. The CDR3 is CASSFPTGLGGYTF. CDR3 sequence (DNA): TGTGCCAGCAGCTTCCCAACAGGGCTTGGTGGCTACACCTTC.

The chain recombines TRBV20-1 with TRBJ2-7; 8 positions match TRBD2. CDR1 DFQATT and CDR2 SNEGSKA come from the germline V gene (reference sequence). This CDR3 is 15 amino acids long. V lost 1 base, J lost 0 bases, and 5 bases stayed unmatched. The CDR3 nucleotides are TGCAGTGCTAGAGGCGAGCGGGAGCTCTCCTACGAGCAGTACTTC. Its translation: CSARGERELSYEQYF.

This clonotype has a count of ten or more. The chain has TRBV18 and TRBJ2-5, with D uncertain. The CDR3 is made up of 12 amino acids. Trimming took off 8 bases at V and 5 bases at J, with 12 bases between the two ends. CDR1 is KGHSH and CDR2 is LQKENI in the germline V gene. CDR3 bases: TGTGCCAGCAGCCCCGTGGGTGAGACCCAGTACTTC. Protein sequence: CASSPVGETQYF.

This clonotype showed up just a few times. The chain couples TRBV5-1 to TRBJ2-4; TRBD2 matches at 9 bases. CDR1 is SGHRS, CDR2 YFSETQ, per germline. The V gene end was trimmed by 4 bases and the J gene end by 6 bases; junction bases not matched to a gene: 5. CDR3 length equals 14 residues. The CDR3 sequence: CASSPGLAGNIQYF. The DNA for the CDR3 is TGCGCCAGCAGCCCGGGACTAGCTGGAAACATTCAGTACTTC. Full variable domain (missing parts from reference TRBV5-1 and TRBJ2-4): KAGVTQTPRYLIKTRGQQVTLSCSPISGHRSVSWYQQTPGQGLQFLFEYFSETQRNKGNFPGRFSGRQFSNSRSEMNVSTLELGDSALYLCASSPGLAGNIQYFGAGTRLSVL.

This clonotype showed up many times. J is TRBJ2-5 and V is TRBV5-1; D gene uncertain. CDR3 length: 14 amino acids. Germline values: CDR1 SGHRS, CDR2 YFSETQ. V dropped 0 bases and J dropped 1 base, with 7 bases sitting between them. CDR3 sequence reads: CASSLGPSQETQYF. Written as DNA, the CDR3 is TGCGCCAGCAGCTTGGGTCCCAGCCAAGAGACCCAGTACTTC. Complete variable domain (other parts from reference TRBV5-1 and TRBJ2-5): KAGVTQTPRYLIKTRGQQVTLSCSPISGHRSVSWYQQTPGQGLQFLFEYFSETQRNKGNFPGRFSGRQFSNSRSEMNVSTLELGDSALYLCASSLGPSQETQYFGPGTRLLVL.

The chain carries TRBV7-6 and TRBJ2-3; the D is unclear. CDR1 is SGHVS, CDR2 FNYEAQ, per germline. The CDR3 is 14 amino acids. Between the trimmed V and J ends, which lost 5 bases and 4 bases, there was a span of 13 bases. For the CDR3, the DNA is TGTGCCAGCAGCACCCGGACGGACCCAGATACGCAGTATTTT. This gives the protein CASSTRTDPDTQYF.

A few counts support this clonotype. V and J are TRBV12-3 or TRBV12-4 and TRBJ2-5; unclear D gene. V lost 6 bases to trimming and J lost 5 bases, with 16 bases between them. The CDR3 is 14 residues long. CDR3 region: CASSWTSYTETQYF. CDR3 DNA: TGTGCCAGCAGCTGGACGTCTTACACGGAGACCCAGTACTTC.

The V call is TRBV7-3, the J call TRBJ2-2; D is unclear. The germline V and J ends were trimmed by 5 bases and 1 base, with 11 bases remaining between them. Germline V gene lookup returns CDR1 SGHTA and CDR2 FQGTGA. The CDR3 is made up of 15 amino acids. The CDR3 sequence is CASSPGRRNTGELFF. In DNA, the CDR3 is TGTGCCAGCAGCCCAGGCCGGAGGAACACCGGGGAGCTGTTTTTT.

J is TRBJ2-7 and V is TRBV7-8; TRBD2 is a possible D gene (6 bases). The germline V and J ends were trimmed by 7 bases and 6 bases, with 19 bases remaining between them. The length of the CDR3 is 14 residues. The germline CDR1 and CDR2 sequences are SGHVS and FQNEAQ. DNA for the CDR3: TGTGCCAGCACCCCGGGGACTCCACGAGGCGAGCAGTACTTC. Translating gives CASTPGTPRGEQYF. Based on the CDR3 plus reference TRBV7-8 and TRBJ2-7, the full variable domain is GAGVSQSPRYKVAKRGQDVALRCDPISGHVSLFWYQQALGQGPEFLTYFQNEAQLDKSGLPSDRFFAERPEGSVSTLKIQRTQQEDSAVYLCASTPGTPRGEQYFGPGTRLTVT.

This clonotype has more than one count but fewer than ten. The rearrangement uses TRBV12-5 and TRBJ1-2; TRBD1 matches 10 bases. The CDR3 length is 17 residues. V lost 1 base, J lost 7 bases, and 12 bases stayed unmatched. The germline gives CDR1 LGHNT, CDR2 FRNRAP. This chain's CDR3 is CASGLDGIPGQGSGYTF. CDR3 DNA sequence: TGTGCTAGTGGTTTGGACGGGATTCCGGGACAGGGGTCTGGCTACACCTTC.

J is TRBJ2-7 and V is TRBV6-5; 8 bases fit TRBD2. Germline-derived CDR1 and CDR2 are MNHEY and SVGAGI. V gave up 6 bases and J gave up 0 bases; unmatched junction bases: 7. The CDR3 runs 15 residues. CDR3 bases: TGTGCCAGCAGGCCGGGGGGGGTTAGCTCCTACGAGCAGTACTTC. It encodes CASRPGGVSSYEQYF.

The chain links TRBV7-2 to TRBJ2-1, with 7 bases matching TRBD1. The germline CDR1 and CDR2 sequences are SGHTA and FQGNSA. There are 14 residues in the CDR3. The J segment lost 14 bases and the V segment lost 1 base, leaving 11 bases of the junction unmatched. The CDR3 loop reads CASSLVLWTGGEFF. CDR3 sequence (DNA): TGTGCCAGCAGCTTAGTCCTATGGACAGGTGGAGAGTTCTTC.

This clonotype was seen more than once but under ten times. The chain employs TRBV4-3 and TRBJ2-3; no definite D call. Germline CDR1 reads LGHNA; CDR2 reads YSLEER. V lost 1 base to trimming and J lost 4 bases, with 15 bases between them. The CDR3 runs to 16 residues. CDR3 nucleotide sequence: TGCGCCAGCAGCCAAGTTGTGGGATTCAGTGCAGATACGCAGTATTTT. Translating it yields CASSQVVGFSADTQYF.

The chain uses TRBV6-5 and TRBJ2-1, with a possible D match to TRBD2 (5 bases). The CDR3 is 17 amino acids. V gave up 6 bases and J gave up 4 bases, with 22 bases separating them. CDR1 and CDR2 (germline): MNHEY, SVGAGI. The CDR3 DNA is TGTGCCAGCAGATCCCCTGTAAGAGACCGGGGTTACAATGAGCAGTTCTTC. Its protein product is CASRSPVRDRGYNEQFF.

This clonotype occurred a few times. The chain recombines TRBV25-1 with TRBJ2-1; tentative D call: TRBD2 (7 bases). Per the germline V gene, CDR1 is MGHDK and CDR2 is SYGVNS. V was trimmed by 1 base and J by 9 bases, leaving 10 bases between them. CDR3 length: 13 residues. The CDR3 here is CASSELRGGEQFF. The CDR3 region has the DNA TGTGCCAGCAGTGAATTAAGGGGGGGTGAGCAGTTCTTC.

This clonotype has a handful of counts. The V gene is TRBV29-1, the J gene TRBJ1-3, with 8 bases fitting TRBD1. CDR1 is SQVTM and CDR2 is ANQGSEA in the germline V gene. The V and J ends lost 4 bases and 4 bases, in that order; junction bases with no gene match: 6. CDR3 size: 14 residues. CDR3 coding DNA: TGCAGCGTTGTTGGACAGGGTGGCGGAAACACCATATATTTT. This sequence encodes CSVVGQGGGNTIYF.

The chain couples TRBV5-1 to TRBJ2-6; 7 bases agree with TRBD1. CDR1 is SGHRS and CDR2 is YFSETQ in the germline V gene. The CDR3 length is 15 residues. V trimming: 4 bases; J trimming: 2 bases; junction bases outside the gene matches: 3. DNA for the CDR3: TGCGCCAGCAGCCGCACAGGGGCTGGGGCCAACGTCCTGACTTTC. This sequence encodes CASSRTGAGANVLTF.

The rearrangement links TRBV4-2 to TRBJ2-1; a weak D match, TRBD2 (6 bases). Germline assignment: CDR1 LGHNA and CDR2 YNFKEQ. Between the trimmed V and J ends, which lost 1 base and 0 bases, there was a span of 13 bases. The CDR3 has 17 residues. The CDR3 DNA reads TGTGCCAGCAGCCAAGGGGGAGGAAGGAGCTCCTACAATGAGCAGTTCTTC. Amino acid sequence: CASSQGGGRSSYNEQFF.